This TCR beta chain was sequenced during a study of T-cell reconstitution after alpha-beta-depleted transplantation in children. With 1 base removed from V and 2 bases from J, the gap between germline ends came to 18 bases. Germline V gene data show CDR1 as DFQATT and CDR2 as SNEGSKA (reference sequence). The length of the CDR3 is 17 residues. Unique molecular identifiers tagged the TCRbeta library. In TCRdb, the PCR reads were re-called with MiXCR into one record per CDR3 protein. The sample lists a few hundred thousand distinct CDR3 sequences; around 10% were seen once. Sequences were derived from PBMCs from the stem cell graft donor, sampled from the stem cell graft. This chain uses TRBV20-1 with TRBJ2-1; possibly TRBD2 for D (5 bases). This receptor was obtained from a human donor who donated a stem cell graft to a child with acute lymphoblastic leukemia. In nucleotides, the CDR3 is TGCAGTGCTAGAGGGGGTTTGGTTGAGGGCCCCTACAATGAGCAGTTCTTC. Translated: CSARGGLVEGPYNEQFF.